Below are 18 T cell receptor beta chains sequenced from a single sample in a study of blood T cells in healthy people across ages (dated by TCRdb to the mid-2010s). Library construction relied on 5' RACE. Reads for this sample came from an Illumina HiSeq 2500. The second PCR ran for about 6 to 12 cycles and used a J-beta primer mix along with a sample-barcoded 5' primer. The public reads were run again by TCRdb, first through fastp at Q25 and then through MiXCR, and only productive beta chains were kept. Each CDR3 protein appears once, grouped with its most common genes and DNA. A total of 1.4 million to 1.5 million distinct CDR3 sequences appear in this sample, roughly 45% of them only once. The ten largest clones represent under 8% of the sample. Sequenced: blood. These receptors were taken from a woman aged 18 to 35 in good health.

The J gene is TRBJ2-5, the V gene TRBV3-1; 7 nucleotides align to TRBD1. Germline V gene data show CDR1 as LGHDT and CDR2 as YNNKEL (reference sequence). The CDR3 length is 14 residues. The J segment lost 1 base and the V segment lost 7 bases, leaving 6 bases of the junction unmatched. The CDR3 DNA reads as TGTGCCAGCACGACAGGGACAGTCCAAGAGACCCAGTACTTC. Translation: CASTTGTVQETQYF.

This chain connects TRBV29-1 to TRBJ2-7, with 10 positions matching TRBD1. The junction had 9 bases not matched to a gene; V was cut back by 6 bases and J by 4 bases. The CDR3 length is 14 residues. The germline gives CDR1 SQVTM, CDR2 ANQGSEA. CDR3 protein: CSVTGTGDGYEQYF. CDR3 DNA sequence: TGCAGCGTGACCGGGACAGGGGACGGGTACGAGCAGTACTTC.

CDR3 amino acids: CASSDSQGGYNEQFF. CDR3 bases: TGTGCCAGCAGTGACTCCCAGGGAGGGTACAATGAGCAGTTCTTC. J is TRBJ2-1 and V is TRBV6-4; TRBD2 aligns across 7 bases. The CDR3 is 15 amino acids. The germline gives CDR1 MRHNA, CDR2 SNTAGT. V gave up 0 bases and J gave up 4 bases; unmatched junction bases: 3.

This clonotype was observed a few times. The V call is TRBV11-2, the J call TRBJ2-3; a weak D match, TRBD1 (5 bases). V dropped 0 bases and J dropped 2 bases, with 18 bases sitting between them. This CDR3 region has 18 residues. In germline, CDR1 is SGHAT, CDR2 FQNNGV. This CDR3 is CASSLDISPGPPTDTQYF. The CDR3 coding sequence is TGTGCCAGCAGCTTAGACATCTCGCCAGGGCCCCCCACAGATACGCAGTATTTT.

The rearrangement joins TRBV5-1 to TRBJ2-2; 13 positions agree with TRBD2. The ends lost 3 bases at V and 4 bases at J; junction bases unmatched: 9. The germline V gene encodes CDR1 SGHRS and CDR2 YFSETQ. The CDR3 consists of 18 residues. CDR3 DNA sequence: TGCGCCAGCAGCTCTGACGGGACTAGCGGGGCCTCCACCGGGGAGCTGTTTTTT. Translation: CASSSDGTSGASTGELFF.

This chain links TRBV28 with TRBJ1-4; D possibly corresponds to TRBD1 (5 bases). Trimming cost V 1 base and J 0 bases, with 9 bases left between them. Germline CDR1 is MDHEN and CDR2 is SYDVKM. CDR3 size: 16 residues. The CDR3 region is CASSLLGVSTNEKLFF. In nucleotides, the CDR3 is TGTGCCAGCAGTTTATTGGGGGTTTCAACTAATGAAAAACTGTTTTTT. Looking up the rest from reference TRBV28 and TRBJ1-4 gives the full variable domain: DVKVTQSSRYLVKRTGEKVFLECVQDMDHENMFWYRQDPGLGLRLIYFSYDVKMKEKGDIPEGYSVSREKKERFSLILESASTNQTSMYLCASSLLGVSTNEKLFFGSGTQLSVL.

This clonotype has more than one count but fewer than ten. The chain has TRBV5-1 and TRBJ1-5; the D is unclear. Between the trimmed V and J ends, which lost 1 base and 1 base, there was a span of 9 bases. Per germline, CDR1 SGHRS and CDR2 YFSETQ. The CDR3 length is 15 residues. This chain's CDR3 is CASSLTPGSNQPQHF. In DNA, the CDR3 is TGCGCCAGCAGCTTGACCCCGGGCAGCAATCAGCCCCAGCATTTT.

The sample holds a few counts of this clonotype. The chain uses TRBV6-5 and TRBJ2-7; TRBD2 agrees at 11 bases. There are 14 residues in the CDR3. The V segment lost 6 bases and the J segment 7 bases; nucleotides outside the gene matches: 8. The germline V gene encodes CDR1 MNHEY and CDR2 SVGAGI. The CDR3 region is CASSQTSGTWEQYF. The CDR3 coding sequence is TGTGCCAGCAGCCAGACTAGCGGGACCTGGGAGCAGTACTTC.

The chain joins TRBV6-6 to TRBJ2-5; 13 nucleotides match TRBD2. Germline V gives CDR1 MNHNY, CDR2 SVGAGI (reference sequence). V lost 6 bases to trimming and J lost 5 bases; unmatched junction nucleotides: 3. The CDR3 is 14 amino acids. The CDR3 nucleotides read TGTGCCAGCAGCTCGACTAGCGGGAGGGAGACCCAGTACTTC. The encoded protein is CASSSTSGRETQYF.

The V call is TRBV5-6, the J call TRBJ2-1; 13 nucleotides line up with TRBD2. Germline V gene data show CDR1 as SGHDT and CDR2 as YYEEEE. This CDR3 contains 17 residues. Trimming removed 4 bases from V and 7 bases from J; junction bases left unmatched: 11. CDR3 in amino acids: CASSPTRLAGGGNEQFF. CDR3 in DNA: TGTGCCAGCAGCCCCACCCGACTAGCGGGAGGTGGTAATGAGCAGTTCTTC.

In this sample, this clonotype turned up a few times. The chain links TRBV7-6 to TRBJ2-7, with unresolved D. The length of the CDR3 is 13 residues. Germline V gene sequence: CDR1 SGHVS, CDR2 FNYEAQ. With 1 base removed from V and 0 bases from J, the gap between germline ends came to 4 bases. The DNA of the CDR3 is TGTGCCAGCAGCTTAGTCCTCTCCTACGAGCAGTACTTC. Its protein is CASSLVLSYEQYF. The full variable domain, with the rest looked up from reference TRBV7-6 and TRBJ2-7, is GAGVSQSPRYKVTKRGQDVALRCDPISGHVSLYWYRQALGQGPEFLTYFNYEAQQDKSGLPNDRFSAERPEGSISTLTIQRTEQRDSAMYRCASSLVLSYEQYFGPGTRLTVT.

This clonotype was detected only a few times. The V and J genes are TRBV14 and TRBJ2-1, with 10 bases identical to TRBD2. Germline loops: CDR1 SGHDN, CDR2 FVKESK. This CDR3 spans 16 amino acids. Trimming took 1 base from V and 3 from J; bases not matched to a gene: 3. DNA of the CDR3: TGTGCCAGCAGCCAAGGGACTAGCGGCCACTACAATGAGCAGTTCTTC. The encoded protein is CASSQGTSGHYNEQFF.

In regard to this clonotype: This sequence may be a read error, since a much larger clone differs from it by one base. The chain employs TRBV7-2 and TRBJ2-5, with 9 bases aligning to TRBD2. V shed 5 bases and J 11 bases; nucleotides not matched to a gene: 15. CDR1 and CDR2 (germline): SGHTA, FQGNSA. The CDR3 has 15 residues. The DNA of the CDR3 is TGTGCCAGCAGCCTCGTAGCGGGAGTCGGCAATGAGCAGTACTTC. Its translation is CASSLVAGVGNEQYF.

The V call is TRBV2, the J call TRBJ2-1; tentatively, D is TRBD1 or TRBD2 (5 bases each). The CDR3 contains 13 residues. Germline CDR1 reads SNHLY; CDR2 reads FYNNEI. V shed 7 bases and J shed 3 bases, with 10 bases lying between them. CDR3 sequence (DNA): TGTGCCAGCACCCGGGGCTACTACAATGAGCAGTTCTTC. This gives the protein CASTRGYYNEQFF. Looking up the rest from reference TRBV2 and TRBJ2-1 gives the full variable domain: EPEVTQTPSHQVTQMGQEVILRCVPISNHLYFYWYRQILGQKVEFLVSFYNNEISEKSEIFDDQFSVERPDGSNFTLKIRSTKLEDSAMYFCASTRGYYNEQFFGPGTRLTVL.

This chain links TRBV2 with TRBJ2-5, with TRBD2 identical over 14 bases. The J call could be wrong; TRBJ2-7 is a better fit for the DNA end. The CDR3 sequence is 20 residues long. Germline V gene lookup returns CDR1 SNHLY and CDR2 FYNNEI. In DNA form, the CDR3 reads TGTGCCAGCAGCCCAACACCGGGACTAGCGGGGGAATATCTGTCGGGCGAGCAGTACTTC. Its translation is CASSPTPGLAGEYLSGEQYF.

CDR3 coding DNA: TGCGCCAGCAGCCCAGCGTCCGGTGGGGCCAAAAACATTCAGTACTTC. Protein product: CASSPASGGAKNIQYF. The J gene is TRBJ2-4, the V gene TRBV5-1, with no clear D. The germline gives CDR1 SGHRS, CDR2 YFSETQ. The CDR3 covers 16 residues. V lost 4 bases and J lost 1, with 15 bases in between.

The chain uses TRBV28 and TRBJ2-6; D gene ambiguous. The CDR3 sequence is 14 residues long. Germline CDR1 reads MDHEN; CDR2 reads SYDVKM. Between the trimmed V and J ends, which lost 5 bases and 6 bases, there was a span of 11 bases. DNA for the CDR3: TGTGCCAGCAGTCGTGAGCCGTTGGCCAACGTCCTGACTTTC. It is translated as CASSREPLANVLTF.

This clonotype was seen a handful of times. The V gene is TRBV7-3, the J gene TRBJ2-7; no clear D gene. The CDR3 length is 11 residues. V was cut by 7 bases and J by 12 bases, with 16 bases left in between. The V gene's germline CDR1 is SGHTA and CDR2 FQGTGA. This CDR3 is CASILTPNLYF. The CDR3 coding sequence is TGTGCCAGCATCTTGACTCCGAACTTGTACTTC.